One sample yielded the 14 T cell receptor beta chains listed below, sequenced in a study of T-cell reconstitution after alpha-beta-depleted transplantation in children. The authors prepared the TCRbeta library with unique molecular identifiers. MiXCR was run by TCRdb on the PCR reads, yielding one entry per CDR3 protein. This sample has 250,000 to 400,000 distinct CDR3 sequences; 20% to 30% occur once, and the top ten carry roughly 9.7%. The specimen comprised PBMCs, mostly from graft donor cells, sampled 180 days after TCRalphabeta/CD19-depleted stem cell transplant. The receptors were sampled from a male patient aged 10 to 17 who had a stem cell transplant for acute lymphoblastic leukemia, so the T cells may come from the graft donor.

This clonotype was seen a few times. This sequence joins TRBV11-2 and TRBJ2-7; D unresolved. The V end lost 6 bases, the J end lost 3 bases, and 9 bases lay between the germline ends. The germline V gene encodes CDR1 SGHAT and CDR2 FQNNGV. This CDR3 comprises 12 residues. The CDR3 DNA is TGTGCCAGCAGTAAGGTTTTCTACGAGCAGTACTTC. It codes for CASSKVFYEQYF.

The chain links TRBV27 to TRBJ2-1; 11 bases are a match to TRBD2. CDR3 length: 16 amino acids. The germline V gene encodes CDR1 MNHEY and CDR2 SMNVEV (reference sequence). The junction had 7 bases not matched to a gene; V was cut back by 5 bases and J by 4 bases. For the CDR3, the DNA is TGTGCCAGCAGTCCACTAGCGGGAGTCTCTTACAATGAGCAGTTCTTC. Its protein is CASSPLAGVSYNEQFF.

The gene calls are TRBV5-1 and TRBJ2-1; 8 bases match TRBD2. Germline CDR1 SGHRS, CDR2 YFSETQ. This CDR3 region has 14 residues. Trimming at V came to 4 bases and at J to 6 bases, leaving 6 bases not matched to a gene. The CDR3 loop reads CASSPSGGGNEQFF. Here the CDR3 DNA reads TGCGCCAGCAGCCCCTCGGGAGGGGGCAATGAGCAGTTCTTC.

The chain joins TRBV5-1 to TRBJ2-7; tentative D call: TRBD1 (6 bases). Trimming cost V 0 bases and J 3 bases, with 16 bases left between them. This CDR3 has 16 residues. Germline lookup yields CDR1 SGHRS and CDR2 YFSETQ. DNA of the CDR3: TGCGCCAGCAGCTTGGGACAGGCGCCGCTCTACTACGAGCAGTACTTC. Translation gives CASSLGQAPLYYEQYF.

This clonotype has a handful of counts. The chain employs TRBV5-1 and TRBJ2-1; 15 bases align to TRBD2. CDR1 and CDR2 (germline): SGHRS, YFSETQ. The CDR3 length is 16 residues. With V trimmed by 0 bases and J by 9 bases, 4 bases remained unmatched. The CDR3 sequence is CASSLVGLAGGVEQFF. The CDR3 DNA reads as TGCGCCAGCAGCTTGGTAGGACTAGCGGGAGGGGTTGAGCAGTTCTTC.

This clonotype was counted between two and nine times. The chain has TRBV4-3 and TRBJ2-7, with 8 bases identical to TRBD1. Unmatched junction bases numbered 10, after V lost 4 bases and J lost 5 bases. Germline V CDR1 and CDR2: LGHNA, YSLEER. The CDR3 has 15 residues. CDR3 protein: CASSPNRGFKDEQYF. In DNA, the CDR3 is TGCGCCAGCAGCCCTAACAGGGGGTTTAAGGACGAGCAGTACTTC.

There are a few counts of this clonotype. The chain joins TRBV5-6 to TRBJ2-6; 9 bases agree with TRBD1. CDR1 and CDR2 from the germline V gene are SGHDT and YYEEEE. After removal of 5 bases from V and 0 bases from J, the junction contained 6 bases not matched to a gene. CDR3 size: 17 residues. In DNA, the CDR3 is TGTGCCAGCAGACCAGGGACAGGGAACTCTGGGGCCAACGTCCTGACTTTC. Its translation is CASRPGTGNSGANVLTF.

The rearrangement uses TRBV4-1 and TRBJ1-4, with 10 bases lining up with TRBD1. CDR3 length: 15 amino acids. The germline gives CDR1 MGHRA, CDR2 YSYEKL. V dropped 4 bases and J dropped 8; count of bases not matched to a gene: 7. The CDR3 DNA sequence: TGCGCCAGCAGCCCCCCCGGGACAGGGGAGGAAAAACTGTTTTTT. Its translation: CASSPPGTGEEKLFF.

This CDR3 reads CASSLVQPPNEQFF. The DNA of the CDR3 is TGTGCCAGCAGCTTGGTACAGCCTCCCAATGAGCAGTTCTTC. The V and J genes are TRBV5-6 and TRBJ2-1, with D unresolved. Germline V gene lookup returns CDR1 SGHDT and CDR2 YYEEEE. V lost 0 bases and J 6 bases, leaving 10 bases between the germline ends. This CDR3 spans 14 amino acids.

This clonotype was counted between two and nine times. The chain is built from TRBV7-3 and TRBJ2-7; maybe TRBD2 (6 bases). V lost 5 bases and J 2 bases, leaving 16 bases between the germline ends. In germline, CDR1 is SGHTA, CDR2 FQGTGA. CDR3 length: 15 residues. The DNA of the CDR3 is TGTGCCAGCAGCCGAAGGGGCGGCGGGGCCTACGAGCAGTACTTC. It encodes CASSRRGGGAYEQYF.

J is TRBJ2-5 and V is TRBV28, with 10 positions matching TRBD2. Unmatched junction bases numbered 11, after V lost 5 bases and J lost 5 bases. There are 16 residues in the CDR3. CDR1 MDHEN and CDR2 SYDVKM come from the germline V gene. As DNA, the CDR3 is TGTGCCAGCAGTATATCGGCTAGCGGGAGATTGGAGACCCAGTACTTC. Translated, it gives CASSISASGRLETQYF.

The chain uses TRBV4-1 and TRBJ2-7; unclear D gene. V dropped 1 base and J dropped 3 bases, with 7 bases sitting between them. Germline-derived CDR1 and CDR2 are MGHRA and YSYEKL. The CDR3 spans 13 residues. The CDR3 spells CASSQVGSYEQYF. CDR3 bases: TGCGCCAGCAGCCAAGTTGGTAGCTACGAGCAGTACTTC.

V is TRBV11-3 and J is TRBJ2-1, with D perhaps TRBD1 (5 bases). Germline lookup yields CDR1 SGHNT and CDR2 YENEEA. The V gene lost 6 bases and the J gene lost 4 bases, with 16 bases spanning the gap. The CDR3 spans 15 residues. This chain's CDR3 is CASRHRGGLYNEQFF. Here the CDR3 DNA reads TGTGCCAGCAGACATAGGGGTGGCCTATACAATGAGCAGTTCTTC. The variable domain in full, with the rest retrieved from reference TRBV11-3 and TRBJ2-1, is EAGVVQSPRYKIIEKKQPVAFWCNPISGHNTLYWYLQNLGQGPELLIRYENEEAVDDSQLPKDRFSAERLKGVDSTLKIQPAELGDSAVYLCASRHRGGLYNEQFFGPGTRLTVL.

This chain links TRBV7-9 with TRBJ2-1, with 7 bases lining up with TRBD2. This CDR3 is built from 13 residues. The germline CDR1 and CDR2 sequences are SEHNR and FQNEAQ (reference sequence). V shed 5 bases and J 9 bases; nucleotides not matched to a gene: 7. The DNA of the CDR3 is TGTGCCAGCAGCCGTACTAGCGCGGGTGAGCAGTTCTTC. Its translation: CASSRTSAGEQFF.